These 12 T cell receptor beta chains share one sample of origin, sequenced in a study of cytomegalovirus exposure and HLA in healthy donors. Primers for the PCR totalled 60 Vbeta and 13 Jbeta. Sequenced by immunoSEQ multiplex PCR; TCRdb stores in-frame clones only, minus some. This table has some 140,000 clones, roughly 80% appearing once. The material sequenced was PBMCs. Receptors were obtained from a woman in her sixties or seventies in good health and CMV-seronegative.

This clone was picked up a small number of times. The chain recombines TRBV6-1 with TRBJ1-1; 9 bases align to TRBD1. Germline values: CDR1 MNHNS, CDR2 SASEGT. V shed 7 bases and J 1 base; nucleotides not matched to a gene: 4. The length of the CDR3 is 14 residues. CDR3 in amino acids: CASNSDRGNTEAFF. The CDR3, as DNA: TGTGCCAGCAATTCGGACAGGGGGAACACTGAAGCTTTCTTT.

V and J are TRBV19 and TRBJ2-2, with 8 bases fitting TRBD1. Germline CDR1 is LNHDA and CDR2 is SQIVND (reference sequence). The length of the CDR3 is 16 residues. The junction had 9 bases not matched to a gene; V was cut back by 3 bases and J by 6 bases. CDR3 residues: CASSMIRGLYPGELFF. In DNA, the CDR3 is TGTGCCAGTAGTATGATCAGGGGGCTGTACCCCGGGGAGCTGTTTTTT.

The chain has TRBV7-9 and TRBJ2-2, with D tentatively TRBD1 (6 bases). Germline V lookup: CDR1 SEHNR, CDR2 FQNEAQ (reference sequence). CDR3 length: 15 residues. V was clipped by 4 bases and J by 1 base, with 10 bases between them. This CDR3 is CASSSPQGNTGELFF. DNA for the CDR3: TGTGCCAGCAGCTCCCCACAGGGGAACACCGGGGAGCTGTTTTTT.

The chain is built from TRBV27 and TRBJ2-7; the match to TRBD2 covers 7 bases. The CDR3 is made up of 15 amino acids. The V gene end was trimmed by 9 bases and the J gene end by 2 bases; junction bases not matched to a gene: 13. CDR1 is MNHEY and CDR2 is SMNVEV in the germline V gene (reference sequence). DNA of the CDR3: TGTGCCAGTGGGATGGGAGGGGCAGGGACCTACGAGCAGTACTTC. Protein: CASGMGGAGTYEQYF.

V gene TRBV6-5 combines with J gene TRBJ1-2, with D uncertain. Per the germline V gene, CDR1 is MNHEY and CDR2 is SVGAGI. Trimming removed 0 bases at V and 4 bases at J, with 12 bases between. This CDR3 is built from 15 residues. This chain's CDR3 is CASSYSTRGPYGYTF. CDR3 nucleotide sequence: TGTGCCAGCAGTTACTCGACGCGCGGCCCCTATGGCTACACCTTC.

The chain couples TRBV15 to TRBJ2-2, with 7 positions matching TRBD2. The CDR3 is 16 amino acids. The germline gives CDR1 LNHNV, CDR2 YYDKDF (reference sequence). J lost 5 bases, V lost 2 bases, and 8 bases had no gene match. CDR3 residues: CATSRKWEGLTGELFF. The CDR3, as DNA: TGTGCCACCAGCAGAAAGTGGGAGGGGTTAACCGGGGAGCTGTTTTTT.

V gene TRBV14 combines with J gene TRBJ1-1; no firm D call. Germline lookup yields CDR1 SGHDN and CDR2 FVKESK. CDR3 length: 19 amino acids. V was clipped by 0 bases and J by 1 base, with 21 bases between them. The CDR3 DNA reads TGTGCCAGCAGCCAAGATTCAGGCTGGGCCCTGGATTCGAACACTGAAGCTTTCTTT. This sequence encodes CASSQDSGWALDSNTEAFF. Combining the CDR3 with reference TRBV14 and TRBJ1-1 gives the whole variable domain EAGVTQFPSHSVIEKGQTVTLRCDPISGHDNLYWYRRVMGKEIKFLLHFVKESKQDESGMPNNRFLAERTGGTYSTLKVQPAELEDSGVYFCASSQDSGWALDSNTEAFFGQGTRLTVV.

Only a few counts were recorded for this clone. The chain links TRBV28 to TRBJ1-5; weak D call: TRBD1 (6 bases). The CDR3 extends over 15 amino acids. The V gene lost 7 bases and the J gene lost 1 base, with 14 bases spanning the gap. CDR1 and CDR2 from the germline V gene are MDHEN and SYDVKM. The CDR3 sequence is CASTFTRGSNQPQHF. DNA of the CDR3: TGTGCCAGCACCTTCACCAGGGGAAGCAATCAGCCCCAGCATTTT.

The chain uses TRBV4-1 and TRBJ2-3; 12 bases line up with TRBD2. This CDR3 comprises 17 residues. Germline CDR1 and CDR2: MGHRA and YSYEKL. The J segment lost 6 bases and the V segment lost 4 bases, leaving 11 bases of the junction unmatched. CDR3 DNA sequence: TGCGCCAGCAGCCTCGGGACTAGCGGGCCTCCTTTTGATACGCAGTATTTT. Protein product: CASSLGTSGPPFDTQYF.

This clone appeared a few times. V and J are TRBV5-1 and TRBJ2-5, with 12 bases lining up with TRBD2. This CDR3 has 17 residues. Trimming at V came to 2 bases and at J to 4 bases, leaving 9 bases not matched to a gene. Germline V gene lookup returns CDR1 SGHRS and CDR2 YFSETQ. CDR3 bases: TGCGCCAGCAGCTTTTCCCTAGCGGGGGGGCAGGGAGAGACCCAGTACTTC. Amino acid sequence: CASSFSLAGGQGETQYF.

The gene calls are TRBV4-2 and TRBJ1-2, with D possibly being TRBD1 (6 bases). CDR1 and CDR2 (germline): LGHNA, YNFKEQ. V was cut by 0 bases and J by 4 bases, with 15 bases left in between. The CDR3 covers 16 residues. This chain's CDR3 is CASSQEGGGAGYGYTF. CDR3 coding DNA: TGTGCCAGCAGCCAAGAGGGGGGGGGCGCGGGCTATGGCTACACCTTC.

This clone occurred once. The CDR3 loop reads CASSLAVGEGFNYGYTF. The DNA of the CDR3 is TGTGCCAGCAGCTTAGCTGTCGGGGAGGGCTTTAACTATGGCTACACCTTC. The chain has TRBV11-1 and TRBJ1-2; D is unresolved. V was shortened by 0 bases and J by 1 base, with 15 bases between the two germline ends. The CDR3 runs to 17 residues. Germline V gene lookup returns CDR1 SGHAT and CDR2 FQDESV (reference sequence).